This T cell receptor beta chain stems from a study of beta chain features in type 1 diabetes. General study results and limits: Individuals with type 1 diabetes displayed fewer insertions and more deletions at VDJ junctions.

All of the isolated RNA was reverse transcribed, so expressed TCRB transcripts were sequenced. Clones were read by immunoSEQ multiplex PCR, and TCRdb kept only the in-frame ones, dropping some. The sample includes about 290,000 clones, 8% of them seen just once. This clone has just a few counts. Antigen unknown. From germline, CDR1 is MNHNS and CDR2 SASEGT. The CDR3 is 10 residues long. Trimming removed 6 bases at V and 6 bases at J, with 5 bases between. This sequence was found in a woman younger than 35 in good health. The chain has TRBV6-1 and TRBJ1-2, with no clear D. The sample was central memory CD4+ T cells from blood. The CDR3, as DNA: TGTGCCAGCAGCCATCATGGCTACACCTTC. Translated, it gives CASSHHGYTF.